Sequencing of this T cell receptor (beta chain) was carried out in a study of identical twins. As to this clonotype: This may be a read error, as it is one base from a much larger clone.

TCRdb re-analysed the 5' RACE reads in MiXCR, keeping a single row per CDR3 protein. The data hold around 280,000 distinct CDR3 sequences, with roughly 8.6% observed a single time. The length of the CDR3 is 13 residues. The V gene's germline CDR1 is SGHTA and CDR2 FQGNSA. This same sample was also taken into another study, of yellow fever vaccine responses in identical twins.

The chain uses TRBV7-2 and TRBJ2-5; D unresolved. The sequencing sample was made of memory (CD45RO+) T cells sorted from blood. The receptor comes from a woman between 18 and 29 years old in good health. This CDR3 reads CASSLVWPESQYF. The CDR3 DNA sequence: TGTGCCAGCAGCTTAGTGTGGCCAGAGAGCCAGTACTTC.